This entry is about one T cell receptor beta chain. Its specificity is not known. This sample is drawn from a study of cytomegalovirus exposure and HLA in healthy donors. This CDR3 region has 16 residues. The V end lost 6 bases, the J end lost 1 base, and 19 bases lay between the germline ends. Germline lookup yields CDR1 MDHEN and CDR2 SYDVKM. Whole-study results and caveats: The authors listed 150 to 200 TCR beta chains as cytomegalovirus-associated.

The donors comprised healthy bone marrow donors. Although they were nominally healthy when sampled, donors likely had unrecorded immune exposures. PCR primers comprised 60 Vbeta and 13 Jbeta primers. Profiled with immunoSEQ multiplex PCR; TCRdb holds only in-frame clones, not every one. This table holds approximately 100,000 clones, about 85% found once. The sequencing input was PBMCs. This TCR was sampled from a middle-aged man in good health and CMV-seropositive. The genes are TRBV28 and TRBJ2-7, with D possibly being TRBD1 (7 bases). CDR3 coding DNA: TGTGCCAGCAGCCTCGGAGGGGGCGACTGGTCCTACGAGCAGTACTTC. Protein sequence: CASSLGGGDWSYEQYF. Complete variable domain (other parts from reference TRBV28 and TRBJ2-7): DVKVTQSSRYLVKRTGEKVFLECVQDMDHENMFWYRQDPGLGLRLIYFSYDVKMKEKGDIPEGYSVSREKKERFSLILESASTNQTSMYLCASSLGGGDWSYEQYFGPGTRLTVT.